One TCR beta chain is described in this entry. This record comes from a study of T cells after yellow fever vaccination. As for the study in general: Some fractions had low cell numbers, and these were prepared with SMART-Seq v4 Ultra Low Input.

TCRdb reanalysed the 5' RACE reads using MiXCR and keeps one entry per CDR3 protein. The data hold some 560,000 distinct CDR3 sequences, with 15% to 20% observed a single time. The CDR3 totals 14 residues. CDR1 SGHDN and CDR2 FVKESK come from the germline V gene. The V and J ends lost 1 base and 3 bases respectively, with 10 bases between them. The source of this sequence is a man aged 25-40 years who received the YFV17D yellow fever vaccine. The J gene is TRBJ2-7, the V gene TRBV14, with unresolved D. The sequences come from PBMCs, collected 15 days after the yellow fever booster vaccination. The DNA of the CDR3 is TGTGCCAGCAGCCAAGTAGGTGGGCACTACGAGCAGTACTTC. Encoded protein: CASSQVGGHYEQYF.